The clone carrying this T cell receptor (beta chain) was picked up one time. The trim removed 7 bases at V and 5 bases at J, leaving 13 bases unmatched. Germline assignment: CDR1 LNHDA and CDR2 SQIVND (reference sequence). The CDR3 covers 17 residues. Produced via immunoSEQ multiplex PCR; TCRdb's table is partial and in-frame only. Found here are about 30,000 clones, roughly 80% of them singletons; the top ten hold about 1.1%. This entry belongs to a study of T cells in narcolepsy. This clonotype was sampled from a human donor with narcolepsy. Input material: CD45RA- memory CD4+ T cells from PBMCs. This rearrangement joins TRBV19 to TRBJ2-1, with 11 bases identical to TRBD2. In DNA form, the CDR3 reads TGTGCCAGTAACTCCTTAGCGGGAGGGAGGTTCCACAATGAGCAGTTCTTC. Protein product: CASNSLAGGRFHNEQFF.